The entry that follows covers one T cell receptor beta chain sequence. Method: immunoSEQ multiplex PCR; TCRdb's copy keeps in-frame clones and lacks some. The sample consists of over 35,000 clones, approximately 90% of them appearing once. This entry is derived from a study of OX40 agonist ivuxolimab in advanced cancers. Study as a whole: A partial response was reached by three patients: one with hepatocellular carcinoma and two with cutaneous melanoma.

The germline CDR1 and CDR2 sequences are SNHLY and FYNNEI. V was cut by 6 bases and J by 3 bases, with 15 bases left in between. The CDR3 contains 15 residues. This sample comprised CD4+ or CD8+ T cells sorted from blood, obtained in a trial of the OX40 agonist ivuxolimab. The sequence was collected from an adult with an advanced solid tumor such as melanoma, head and neck, liver or kidney cancer. This rearrangement joins TRBV2 to TRBJ2-1; perhaps TRBD2 as D (6 bases). CDR3 amino acids: CASRGMGGNYNEQFF. The CDR3 DNA follows: TGTGCCAGCAGGGGGATGGGAGGCAACTACAATGAGCAGTTCTTC.